This TCR beta chain emerged from a study of blood T cell repertoires in COVID-19. On the study more broadly: The United States, Italy and Spain provided the acute and convalescent COVID-19 samples. T cells, B-cell-depleted T cells, or PBMCs provided the cDNA or gDNA that served as material.

Original analysis: Amplification from reference gene primers served as the basis for estimated nucleated cell counts. Sequencing was performed with immunoSEQ multiplex PCR; in TCRdb, only in-frame clones are kept and a portion is missing. V and J calls and clone size are copied from that table; D and trimming were computed from the DNA. The table has about 250,000 clones, roughly 80% seen once. This TCR was sampled from a man at least 80 years old with acute or convalescent COVID-19. The source material was peripheral blood.

This CDR3 reads CASSTTGNGYTF. The CDR3 bases are TGTGCCAGTAGTACGACAGGGAATGGCTACACCTTC. V and J are TRBV19 and TRBJ1-2; 7 nucleotides line up with TRBD1. V lost 4 bases and J lost 6; bases outside the gene matches: 2. The germline V gene has CDR1 LNHDA and CDR2 SQIVND (reference sequence). The CDR3 totals 12 residues.